This entry features one T cell receptor (beta chain) sequence. Antigen specificity is unknown. Different DNA sequences within this sample yield the same CDR3. Data came from immunoSEQ multiplex PCR; TCRdb stores just in-frame clones and leaves some out. The sample consists of about 260,000 clones, roughly 93% of them appearing once. These data are taken from a study of T cell responses to AZD1222 COVID-19 vaccine. Study-wide context: The analysis combined second doses at about 4 or about 12 weeks. Study-level findings and limits: Scientists sampled the repertoires only once the peak T cell response had passed.

The germline CDR1 and CDR2 sequences are LGHNA and YSLEER. This CDR3 comprises 14 residues. V gave up 0 bases and J gave up 2 bases, with 8 bases separating them. This sequence joins TRBV4-3 and TRBJ2-7; D is unclear. The clonotype originates from an adult in good health. The sample consisted of peripheral blood, taken on day 0 of AZD1222 vaccination. The DNA for the CDR3 is TGCGCCAGCAGCCAAGATACTGGAACCTACGAGCAGTACTTC. Encoded protein: CASSQDTGTYEQYF.